Presented here are 31 T cell receptor beta chains from one specimen sequenced in a study of breast tumors, draining lymph nodes, adjacent tissues. TCRdb reanalysed the multiplex PCR reads using MiXCR and keeps one entry per CDR3 protein. The table lists roughly 70,000 distinct CDR3 sequences, about 40% of them singletons. Sequenced: breast tumor tissue. The source of these receptors is a female donor with breast cancer. Some clones in this sample may be carry-over from other donors' samples.

A single count supports this clonotype. V gene TRBV7-8 combines with J gene TRBJ2-1; no reliable D call. Trimming removed 1 base from V and 12 bases from J, with 19 bases in between. The germline CDR1 and CDR2 sequences are SGHVS and FQNEAQ. The CDR3 totals 15 residues. CDR3 sequence: CASSLDRKYTDTQFF. CDR3 coding DNA: TGTGCCAGCAGCTTAGATCGGAAGTACACGGATACGCAGTTCTTC.

This chain links TRBV4-2 with TRBJ1-1; D is unresolved. The CDR3 length is 15 residues. V gave up 1 base and J gave up 4 bases, with 13 bases separating them. Germline CDR1 LGHNA, CDR2 YNFKEQ. In DNA form, the CDR3 reads TGTGCCAGCAGCCAAGGTTGGCAGTTTTTCACTGAAGCTTTCTTT. This translates into CASSQGWQFFTEAFF.

The chain is built from TRBV29-1 and TRBJ1-1; no reliable D call. Germline CDR1 and CDR2: SQVTM and ANQGSEA. This CDR3 spans 11 amino acids. V lost 1 base and J lost 6, with 6 bases in between. In DNA, the CDR3 is TGCAGCGTTGAAGGGGTCGCTGAAGCTTTCTTT. Amino acids: CSVEGVAEAFF.

The table lists this clonotype with a few counts. The chain is built from TRBV6-2 or TRBV6-3 and TRBJ1-5; D is unclear. This CDR3 has 8 amino acids. Germline lookup yields CDR1 MNHEY and CDR2 SVGEGT. V was cut by 6 bases and J by 10 bases, with 1 base left in between. The CDR3 coding sequence is TGTGCCAGCAGCCCCCAGCATTTT. Its protein product is CASSPQHF.

The rearrangement links TRBV11-2 to TRBJ2-6; D gene unclear. CDR1 is SGHAT, CDR2 FQNNGV, per germline. This CDR3 comprises 12 residues. V gave up 5 bases and J gave up 4 bases, with 3 bases separating them. CDR3: CASSTGANVLTF. DNA of the CDR3: TGTGCCAGCAGCACAGGGGCCAACGTCCTGACTTTC.

The table lists this clonotype with many counts. Written as DNA, the CDR3 is TGCGCCAGCAGCCAAGATTTTGGGACAGGGCTTAACTATGGCTACACCTTC. Protein sequence: CASSQDFGTGLNYGYTF. This sequence joins TRBV4-3 and TRBJ1-2; 9 bases line up with TRBD1. Trimming cost V 0 bases and J 1 base; bases outside gene matches: 6. This CDR3 is built from 17 residues. The V gene's germline CDR1 is LGHNA and CDR2 YSLEER.

This clonotype has ten or more counts. The genes are TRBV12-3 or TRBV12-4 and TRBJ2-1; D is ambiguous. V was trimmed by 10 bases and J by 8 bases, leaving 9 bases between them. This CDR3 has 10 residues. The CDR3 is CATHPDEQFF. In nucleotides, the CDR3 is TGTGCCACTCATCCCGATGAGCAGTTCTTC.

As concerns this clonotype: Because the CDR3's place on the DNA is in doubt, the DNA is left out and the CDR3 is given as listed by TCRdb. This rearrangement joins TRBV25-1 to TRBJ2-1; the table gives TRBD2 as D, unverified against the DNA. The CDR3 adds up to 14 amino acids, both ends counted. CDR1 is MGHDK and CDR2 is SYGVNS in the germline V gene. The CDR3 spells CTICSARWYNEQFF.

At least ten counts were recorded for this clonotype. The chain is built from TRBV4-2 and TRBJ2-1; TRBD2 aligns across 7 bases. Germline-derived CDR1 and CDR2 are LGHNA and YNFKEQ. The CDR3 consists of 15 residues. V shed 3 bases, J shed 5 bases, and the junction held 7 bases outside the gene matches. In nucleotides, the CDR3 is TGTGCCAGCAGCCACGGCCGCGGGGGTGACAATGAGCAGTTCTTC. This encodes CASSHGRGGDNEQFF.

This clonotype was recorded at least ten times. This chain links TRBV7-3 with TRBJ2-7; D gene uncertain. Trimming pared 5 bases from V and 2 bases from J, leaving 13 bases between. Looked up from germline, CDR1 is SGHTA and CDR2 is FQGTGA. The CDR3 loop spans 14 amino acids. The CDR3 loop is CASSPSAGAYEQYF. The CDR3 DNA reads as TGTGCCAGCAGCCCAAGTGCCGGAGCCTACGAGCAGTACTTC.

This clonotype showed up many times. This chain joins TRBV11-2 and TRBJ1-2, with a weak D call TRBD1 (5 bases). The CDR3 runs 15 residues. The germline V gene encodes CDR1 SGHAT and CDR2 FQNNGV. The germline V and J ends were trimmed by 4 bases and 9 bases, with 21 bases remaining between them. For the CDR3, the DNA is TGTGCCAGCAGCTCAATACAAACAGGAAACGCGCGCTACACCTTC. Its translation: CASSSIQTGNARYTF.

A word on this clonotype: This may arise from a read error, as a much more abundant clone is one base away. J is TRBJ2-2 and V is TRBV4-1; 16 bases line up with TRBD2. Germline V CDR1 and CDR2: MGHRA, YSYEKL. The length of the CDR3 is 17 residues. This CDR3 is CASSQGLAGGPTGEPFF. In nucleotides, the CDR3 is TGCGCCAGCAGCCAGGGACTAGCGGGAGGGCCCACCGGGGAGCCGTTTTTT.

The chain has TRBV11-2 and TRBJ2-3; TRBD2 aligns across 7 bases. The CDR3 is 17 amino acids. Germline V gene lookup returns CDR1 SGHAT and CDR2 FQNNGV. The trim removed 5 bases at V and 0 bases at J, leaving 11 bases unmatched. CDR3 in amino acids: CASSPLLAAGSTDTQYF. The CDR3 coding sequence is TGTGCCAGCAGCCCCCTCCTAGCGGCGGGTAGCACAGATACGCAGTATTTT.

The CDR3 DNA sequence: TGCGCCAGCAGTGAGCCCCGGGACAGGGGTTTTCCTTACAATGAGCAGTTCTTC. Protein sequence: CASSEPRDRGFPYNEQFF. The gene calls are TRBV10-2 and TRBJ2-1; 10 positions match TRBD1. This CDR3 is built from 18 residues. Germline CDR1 WSHSY, CDR2 SAAADI. The trim removed 2 bases at V and 4 bases at J, leaving 11 bases unmatched.

The V gene is TRBV15, the J gene TRBJ2-2, with D tentatively TRBD1 or TRBD2 (6 bases each). The V end was cut by 6 bases, the J end by 2 bases, with 19 bases between. Germline V gene data show CDR1 as LNHNV and CDR2 as YYDKDF (reference sequence). The CDR3 is made up of 17 amino acids. CDR3 nucleotides: TGTGCCACCAGTCAAGACAGGACTAAGGGAAACACCGGGGAGCTGTTTTTT. Translating gives CATSQDRTKGNTGELFF.

This clonotype occurred many times. The chain combines TRBV5-8 with TRBJ2-7, with 12 bases identical to TRBD2. V trimming: 4 bases; J trimming: 3 bases; junction bases outside the gene matches: 8. In germline, CDR1 is SGHTS, CDR2 YDEGEE. The CDR3 length is 16 residues. The CDR3 spells CASSPLKTSGSYEQYF. For the CDR3, the DNA is TGTGCCAGCAGCCCATTGAAGACTAGCGGGAGCTACGAGCAGTACTTC. Complete variable domain (other parts from reference TRBV5-8 and TRBJ2-7): EAGVTQSPTHLIKTRGQQATLRCSPISGHTSVYWYQQALGLGLQFLLWYDEGEERNRGNFPPRFSGRQFPNYSSELNVNALELEDSALYLCASSPLKTSGSYEQYFGPGTRLTVT.

At least ten counts were recorded for this clonotype. J is TRBJ1-3 and V is TRBV19; D possibly corresponds to TRBD1 (6 bases). The CDR3 is made up of 16 amino acids. Germline V lookup: CDR1 LNHDA, CDR2 SQIVND (reference sequence). The germline V and J ends were trimmed by 2 bases and 4 bases, with 15 bases remaining between them. The CDR3 DNA follows: TGTGCCAGTAGTATATATCGACAGGCGAGAGGAAACACCATATATTTT. Residues: CASSIYRQARGNTIYF.

In this sample, this clonotype turned up many times. The CDR3 DNA is TGTGCCAGCAGTTACTACAGCCCTACCGGCAATCAGCCCCAGCATTTT. It yields the protein CASSYYSPTGNQPQHF. This chain uses TRBV6-6 with TRBJ1-5, with D unclear. The CDR3 contains 16 residues. Looked up from germline, CDR1 is MNHNY and CDR2 is SVGAGI (reference sequence). V was cut by 1 base and J by 2 bases, with 12 bases left in between.

This clonotype has ten or more counts. The CDR3 DNA follows: TGCGCCAGCAGCCATTATCTCCGGTCTGGAAACACCATATATTTT. Translating gives CASSHYLRSGNTIYF. The chain couples TRBV4-1 to TRBJ1-3, with D unclear. Germline CDR1 MGHRA, CDR2 YSYEKL. The CDR3 contains 15 residues. Trimming shortened V by 3 bases and J by 1 base, and 10 bases separated the two germline ends.

J is TRBJ2-1 and V is TRBV29-1; possible D gene TRBD2, 6 bases. Germline V CDR1 and CDR2: SQVTM, ANQGSEA. With 1 base removed from V and 12 bases from J, the gap between germline ends came to 13 bases. This CDR3 has 12 residues. The CDR3 here is CSVEVAVGWQFF. The CDR3, as DNA: TGCAGCGTTGAAGTAGCGGTGGGATGGCAGTTCTTC.

The chain is built from TRBV7-2 and TRBJ2-3, with D uncertain. Germline values: CDR1 SGHTA, CDR2 FQGNSA. The CDR3 has 15 residues. The V end was cut by 1 base, the J end by 5 bases, with 13 bases between. The CDR3 DNA reads as TGTGCCAGCAGCTTAGAATTGACATGGGGAGATACGCAGTATTTT. This encodes CASSLELTWGDTQYF.

This clonotype was observed at least ten times. A much larger clone lies a single base off, so this may be a read error. The J gene is TRBJ2-7, the V gene TRBV6-1, with 7 bases fitting TRBD1. The germline CDR1 and CDR2 sequences are MNHNS and SASEGT. V shed 5 bases and J 0 bases; nucleotides not matched to a gene: 1. The CDR3 runs to 13 residues. The CDR3 is CASSPGGSYEQYF. Written as DNA, the CDR3 is TGTGCCAGCAGTCCAGGGGGCTCCTACGAGCAGTACTTC.

This clonotype was recorded once. A read error is possible here, since a much larger clone lies one base away. J is TRBJ1-2 and V is TRBV6-1; 10 bases agree with TRBD1. The CDR3 length is 14 residues. The junction had 8 bases not matched to a gene; V was cut back by 6 bases and J by 7 bases. Germline V gene data show CDR1 as MNHNS and CDR2 as SASEGT. CDR3 nucleotides: TGTGCCAGCAGGGACAGGGGGATAAAAGGTGGCTACACCTTC. It encodes CASRDRGIKGGYTF.

This clonotype showed up many times. The genes are TRBV20-1 and TRBJ2-1; D possibly uses TRBD1 or TRBD2 (6 bases each). Trimming took 4 bases from V and 7 from J, leaving 17 bases between them. The CDR3 is 14 residues long. CDR1 DFQATT and CDR2 SNEGSKA come from the germline V gene (reference sequence). The CDR3 nucleotides read TGCAGTGCTACCGTCGGGGGCGTGGGGAATGAGCAGTTCTTC. This codes for CSATVGGVGNEQFF.

This clonotype was seen ten or more times. The chain couples TRBV7-9 to TRBJ2-5; 9 bases fit TRBD2. Germline lookup yields CDR1 SEHNR and CDR2 FQNEAQ (reference sequence). This CDR3 comprises 16 residues. V was pared by 3 bases and J by 3 bases, with 8 bases of the junction left unmatched. CDR3 in amino acids: CASSFGGGAEEETQYF. The CDR3 DNA sequence: TGTGCCAGCAGCTTCGGCGGGGGGGCAGAGGAAGAGACCCAGTACTTC.

This clonotype is medium-sized in the sample. The gene calls are TRBV29-1 and TRBJ1-6, with a possible D match to TRBD1 (6 bases). The CDR3 is 13 amino acids. Between the trimmed V and J ends, which lost 7 bases and 10 bases, there was a span of 17 bases. From germline, CDR1 is SQVTM and CDR2 ANQGSEA. CDR3 amino acids: CSAQGGDGSPLHF. Written as DNA, the CDR3 is TGCAGCGCACAAGGGGGGGACGGCTCACCCCTCCACTTT.

This clonotype was counted at least ten times. The chain couples TRBV2 to TRBJ1-2; 9 nucleotides align to TRBD1. CDR1 is SNHLY, CDR2 FYNNEI, per germline. The V gene end was trimmed by 8 bases and the J gene end by 5 bases; junction bases not matched to a gene: 12. This CDR3 spans 15 amino acids. In DNA form, the CDR3 reads TGTGCCAGCCTTCCGGGACAGGGAGTTTTGTATGGCTACACCTTC. Translating gives CASLPGQGVLYGYTF. Combining the CDR3 with reference TRBV2 and TRBJ1-2 gives the whole variable domain EPEVTQTPSHQVTQMGQEVILRCVPISNHLYFYWYRQILGQKVEFLVSFYNNEISEKSEIFDDQFSVERPDGSNFTLKIRSTKLEDSAMYFCASLPGQGVLYGYTFGSGTRLTVV.

This clonotype was detected many times. The chain couples TRBV6-6 to TRBJ2-7; TRBD2 agrees at 16 bases. The junction had 10 bases not matched to a gene; V was cut back by 5 bases and J by 3 bases. This CDR3 region has 18 residues. Germline CDR1 reads MNHNY; CDR2 reads SVGAGI (reference sequence). The CDR3 DNA reads as TGTGCCAGCAGTCACCCCGCGGGACTAGCGGGAGGGAACTACGAGCAGTACTTC. Its protein is CASSHPAGLAGGNYEQYF.

V and J are TRBV18 and TRBJ2-2; 10 bases are shared with TRBD1. Germline V gives CDR1 KGHSH, CDR2 LQKENI. The CDR3 extends over 16 amino acids. With 6 bases clipped from V and 5 bases from J, the junction kept 9 bases outside the gene matches. This CDR3 is CASSLSTGGLTGELFF. The CDR3 coding sequence is TGTGCCAGCTCCCTTTCGACAGGGGGCTTGACCGGGGAGCTGTTTTTT.

Comments on this clonotype: At one end the junction does not follow the germline gene, possibly because of a read error. V usage is TRBV7-2 and J usage is TRBJ2-7; D may be TRBD1 (5 bases). Germline loops: CDR1 SGHTA, CDR2 FQGNSA. This CDR3 is built from 15 residues. The CDR3 protein is CASSLLDTLQAEQYF. In DNA, the CDR3 is TGCGCCAGCAGCTTACTGGACACACTACAGGCCGAGCAGTACTTC.

This clonotype was seen ten or more times. A clone one base away is much larger, so this may be a read error. The V gene is TRBV6-6, the J gene TRBJ1-5, with 7 nucleotides matching TRBD1. The CDR3 length is 17 residues. Germline CDR1 and CDR2: MNHNY and SVGAGI (reference sequence). J lost 0 bases, V lost 5 bases, and 10 bases had no gene match. The CDR3 is CASSHRGQWDSNQPQHF. DNA for the CDR3: TGTGCCAGCAGTCACAGGGGACAGTGGGATAGCAATCAGCCCCAGCATTTT.